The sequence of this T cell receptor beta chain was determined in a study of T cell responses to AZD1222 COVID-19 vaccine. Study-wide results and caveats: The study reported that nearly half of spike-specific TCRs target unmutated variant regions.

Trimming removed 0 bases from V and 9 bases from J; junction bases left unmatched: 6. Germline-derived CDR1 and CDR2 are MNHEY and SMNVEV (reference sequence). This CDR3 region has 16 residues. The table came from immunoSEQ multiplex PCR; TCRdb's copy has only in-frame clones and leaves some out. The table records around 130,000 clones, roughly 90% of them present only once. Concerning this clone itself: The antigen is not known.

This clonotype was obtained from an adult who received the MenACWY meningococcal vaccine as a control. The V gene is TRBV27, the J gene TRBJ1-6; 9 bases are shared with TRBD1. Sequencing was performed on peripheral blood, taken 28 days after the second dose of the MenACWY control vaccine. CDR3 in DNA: TGTGCCAGCAGTTTATCCAGACAGGGGGTCGGTTCACCCCTCCACTTT. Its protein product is CASSLSRQGVGSPLHF.